This T cell receptor beta chain came from a study of blood T cell repertoires in COVID-19. Study at large: The study drew acute and convalescent COVID-19 samples from the United States, Italy and Spain. Sources were T cells, B-cell-depleted T cells, or PBMCs; the material itself was cDNA or gDNA.

Germline CDR1 is MNHEY and CDR2 is SVGAGI. There are 16 residues in the CDR3. V lost 0 bases and J lost 3, with 12 bases in between. As originally analysed: Using reference gene primer amplification, nucleated cell counts were estimated. Data came from immunoSEQ multiplex PCR; TCRdb stores just in-frame clones and leaves some out. V, J and clone size are those of that table, while D and trimming were read from the DNA. The sample holds about 250,000 clones, approximately 86% seen once. Sequencing input: peripheral blood. This TCR was sampled from a man older than 75 with acute or convalescent COVID-19. The rearrangement links TRBV6-5 to TRBJ2-4; D is perhaps TRBD1 (6 bases). The CDR3 protein is CASSYSETGRKNIQYF. In DNA form, the CDR3 reads TGTGCCAGCAGTTACTCGGAGACAGGACGCAAAAACATTCAGTACTTC.